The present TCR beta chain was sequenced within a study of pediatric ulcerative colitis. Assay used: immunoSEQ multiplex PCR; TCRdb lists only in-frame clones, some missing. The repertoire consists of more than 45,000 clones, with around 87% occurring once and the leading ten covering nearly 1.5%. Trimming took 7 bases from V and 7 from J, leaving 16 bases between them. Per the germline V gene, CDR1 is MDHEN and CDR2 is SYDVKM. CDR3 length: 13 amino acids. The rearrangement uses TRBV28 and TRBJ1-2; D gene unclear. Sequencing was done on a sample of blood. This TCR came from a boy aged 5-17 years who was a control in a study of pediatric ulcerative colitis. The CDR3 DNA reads TGTGCCAGCAACTCGGGCAGCCTAGGTGGCTACACCTTC. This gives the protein CASNSGSLGGYTF.